Following are 21 T cell receptor beta chains from one sample sequenced in a study of blood T cell repertoires in COVID-19. The method was immunoSEQ multiplex PCR; TCRdb's version includes in-frame clones alone and lacks a portion of them. The data contain over 85,000 clones, more than 70% of them singletons. The sample was peripheral blood. Receptor source: a woman between 45 and 65 years old with acute or convalescent COVID-19.

The CDR3 region has the DNA TGTGCCAGCAGTTTGAAGGACAGGGCCCCCTACGAGCAGTACTTC. Amino acids: CASSLKDRAPYEQYF. V gene TRBV27 combines with J gene TRBJ2-7; TRBD1 agrees at 8 bases. Germline values: CDR1 MNHEY, CDR2 SMNVEV (reference sequence). Trimming at V came to 3 bases and at J to 2 bases, leaving 6 bases not matched to a gene. This CDR3 is built from 15 residues.

On this clone: One end of the junction fails to match germline, which may point to a read error. V gene TRBV3-1 (or the pseudogene TRBV3-2) combines with J gene TRBJ2-1; possibly TRBD2 for D (6 bases). The CDR3 has 15 residues. In germline, CDR1 is LGHDT, CDR2 YNNKEL (reference sequence). As DNA, the CDR3 is TGTGCCAGCAGCGGGCGGGGAACCTCCAACAATGAGCAGTTCTTC. This codes for CASSGRGTSNNEQFF.

The chain joins TRBV7-9 to TRBJ2-3; 14 bases are shared with TRBD2. This CDR3 has 19 residues. The J segment lost 4 bases and the V segment lost 5 bases, leaving 14 bases of the junction unmatched. Germline V gene sequence: CDR1 SEHNR, CDR2 FQNEAQ (reference sequence). In nucleotides, the CDR3 is TGTGCCAGCAGCCTGCGCTCCGGGACTAGCGGGAGTAACGCAGATACGCAGTATTTT. Encoded protein: CASSLRSGTSGSNADTQYF.

This chain links TRBV27 with TRBJ2-2, with 8 bases that match TRBD1. Germline trimming cut 7 bases from V and 3 bases from J; bases unmatched to any gene: 4. In germline, CDR1 is MNHEY, CDR2 SMNVEV (reference sequence). CDR3 length: 14 amino acids. CDR3 nucleotides: TGTGCCAGCATGGGCAGGGGGCACACCGGGGAGCTGTTTTTT. Translation: CASMGRGHTGELFF.

This rearrangement joins TRBV11-2 to TRBJ2-2; D ambiguous. Trimming shortened V by 5 bases and J by 3 bases, and 13 bases separated the two germline ends. CDR1 and CDR2 from the germline V gene are SGHAT and FQNNGV. The CDR3 is made up of 15 amino acids. The CDR3 bases are TGTGCCAGCAGCCTCTGGAGTGGCGACACCGGGGAGCTGTTTTTT. This sequence encodes CASSLWSGDTGELFF. Full variable domain (remainder filled in from reference TRBV11-2 and TRBJ2-2): EAGVAQSPRYKIIEKRQSVAFWCNPISGHATLYWYQQILGQGPKLLIQFQNNGVVDDSQLPKDRFSAERLKGVDSTLKIQPAKLEDSAVYLCASSLWSGDTGELFFGEGSRLTVL.

The chain is built from TRBV3-1 (or the pseudogene TRBV3-2) and TRBJ2-7; 11 bases align to TRBD2. V trimming: 4 bases; J trimming: 6 bases; junction bases outside the gene matches: 2. Germline V gives CDR1 LGHDT, CDR2 YNNKEL (reference sequence). This CDR3 is 13 amino acids long. CDR3 bases: TGTGCCAGCAGCCTCCTAGCGGGAGGCGAGCAGTACTTC. This gives the protein CASSLLAGGEQYF.

The rearrangement links TRBV7-6 to TRBJ2-7, with TRBD2 identical over 12 bases. CDR3 size: 17 residues. V shed 6 bases and J 0 bases; nucleotides not matched to a gene: 9. In germline, CDR1 is SGHVS, CDR2 FNYEAQ. In DNA, the CDR3 is TGTGCCAGCAGAGTTCTAGCGGGAGGGGGGAGCTCCTACGAGCAGTACTTC. Translation: CASRVLAGGGSSYEQYF. Full variable domain (missing parts from reference TRBV7-6 and TRBJ2-7): GAGVSQSPRYKVTKRGQDVALRCDPISGHVSLYWYRQALGQGPEFLTYFNYEAQQDKSGLPNDRFSAERPEGSISTLTIQRTEQRDSAMYRCASRVLAGGGSSYEQYFGPGTRLTVT.

The V and J genes are TRBV6-1 and TRBJ2-1; possible D gene TRBD1, 6 bases. V lost 3 bases, J lost 8 bases, and 14 bases lay in between. The CDR3 is 14 residues long. Per the germline V gene, CDR1 is MNHNS and CDR2 is SASEGT. The CDR3 protein is CASSEAARGYEQFF. CDR3 in DNA: TGTGCCAGCAGTGAGGCCGCCAGGGGATATGAGCAGTTCTTC.

This sequence joins TRBV20-1 and TRBJ1-5; the D gene is possibly TRBD1 (6 bases). The germline V gene encodes CDR1 DFQATT and CDR2 SNEGSKA (reference sequence). CDR3 length: 15 residues. V gave up 3 bases and J gave up 3 bases, with 15 bases separating them. CDR3 bases: TGCAGTGCTAGTCGCCCAGGGGTCTTCAATCAGCCCCAGCATTTT. As protein: CSASRPGVFNQPQHF.

The chain links TRBV2 to TRBJ2-2, with 9 bases matching TRBD1. The CDR3 has 15 amino acids. Germline V gives CDR1 SNHLY, CDR2 FYNNEI. V shed 8 bases and J 5 bases; nucleotides not matched to a gene: 9. The CDR3 region has the DNA TGTGCCAGCGCCAAACAGGGGGCCCGAACCGGGGAGCTGTTTTTT. This codes for CASAKQGARTGELFF.

The chain carries TRBV11-3 and TRBJ2-1; 9 bases match TRBD2. The ends lost 5 bases at V and 6 bases at J; junction bases unmatched: 11. Germline assignment: CDR1 SGHNT and CDR2 YENEEA. CDR3 size: 16 residues. CDR3: CASSLEGRGRGNEQFF. The CDR3, as DNA: TGTGCCAGCAGCCTTGAGGGGCGCGGGAGGGGCAATGAGCAGTTCTTC.

The rearrangement joins TRBV10-1 to TRBJ1-1; tentative D call: TRBD1 (5 bases). Germline V gene lookup returns CDR1 WNHNN and CDR2 SYGVQD (reference sequence). There are 14 residues in the CDR3. V gave up 3 bases and J gave up 10 bases, with 18 bases separating them. The CDR3 region has the DNA TGCGCCAGCAGTGATTACAGGCCCCCATTTGGAGCTTTCTTT. It codes for CASSDYRPPFGAFF.

The V gene is TRBV28, the J gene TRBJ1-5; 8 bases match TRBD1. This CDR3 is 15 amino acids long. J lost 2 bases, V lost 3 bases, and 3 bases had no gene match. The germline CDR1 and CDR2 sequences are MDHEN and SYDVKM. The CDR3 here is CASSFSGGGNQPQHF. The CDR3 bases are TGTGCCAGCAGTTTCTCAGGGGGCGGCAATCAGCCCCAGCATTTT.

The chain uses TRBV9 and TRBJ2-7; 7 bases are shared with TRBD2. Germline lookup yields CDR1 SGDLS and CDR2 YYNGEE. V was pared by 0 bases and J by 3 bases, with 9 bases of the junction left unmatched. The CDR3 has 16 residues. The CDR3 sequence is CASSVGSGGRGYEQYF. The DNA for the CDR3 is TGTGCCAGCAGCGTAGGGTCGGGCGGGAGAGGCTACGAGCAGTACTTC. Full variable domain (outside the CDR3, taken from reference TRBV9 and TRBJ2-7): DSGVTQTPKHLITATGQRVTLRCSPRSGDLSVYWYQQSLDQGLQFLIQYYNGEERAKGNILERFSAQQFPDLHSELNLSSLELGDSALYFCASSVGSGGRGYEQYFGPGTRLTVT.

This rearrangement joins TRBV4-2 to TRBJ2-1; 7 positions match TRBD2. The length of the CDR3 is 15 residues. Germline CDR1 LGHNA, CDR2 YNFKEQ. J gave up 4 bases and V 4 bases, and 7 bases lay outside the gene matches. The CDR3 DNA sequence: TGTGCCAGCAGCCTGGGGCCTAGCGGTTACAATGAGCAGTTCTTC. This encodes CASSLGPSGYNEQFF.

V gene TRBV19 combines with J gene TRBJ2-1; D gene unclear. In germline, CDR1 is LNHDA, CDR2 SQIVND (reference sequence). The CDR3 spans 15 residues. V lost 0 bases to trimming and J lost 2 bases, with 8 bases between them. The CDR3 DNA follows: TGTGCCAGTAGTATAGATAACTCCCCCTACAATGAGCAGTTCTTC. It specifies CASSIDNSPYNEQFF.

The V gene is TRBV19, the J gene TRBJ1-6, with a weak D call TRBD1 (5 bases). Germline V gene data show CDR1 as LNHDA and CDR2 as SQIVND (reference sequence). The CDR3 runs to 16 residues. Trimming took 1 base from V and 9 from J, leaving 16 bases between them. The CDR3 nucleotides are TGTGCCAGTAGTATAGTCGGGGGATCTAGGTCTTCACCCCTCCACTTT. Amino acids: CASSIVGGSRSSPLHF.

This clone was recorded only once. The V call is TRBV6-2 or TRBV6-3, the J call TRBJ1-2; no clear D. Trimming removed 0 bases at V and 5 bases at J, with 13 bases between. The CDR3 length is 15 residues. The V gene's germline CDR1 is MNHEY and CDR2 SVGEGT. CDR3 nucleotides: TGTGCCAGCAGTTACTCAAGCGGTTCCATTTATGGCTACACCTTC. Protein product: CASSYSSGSIYGYTF.

V usage is TRBV27 and J usage is TRBJ2-3; 12 bases align to TRBD2. Germline-derived CDR1 and CDR2 are MNHEY and SMNVEV (reference sequence). V trimming: 3 bases; J trimming: 2 bases; junction bases outside the gene matches: 3. The CDR3 is made up of 16 amino acids. CDR3 protein: CASSLTSGSHTDTQYF. The DNA for the CDR3 is TGTGCCAGCAGTTTGACTAGCGGGAGTCACACAGATACGCAGTATTTT.

The CDR3 bases are TGTGCCACCAGCAGAGAGGAAACAGGTTCATTCGTGGAGACCCAGTACTTC. This gives the protein CATSREETGSFVETQYF. The V and J genes are TRBV15 and TRBJ2-5, with D tentatively TRBD1 (5 bases). V lost 0 bases and J lost 5, with 19 bases in between. The CDR3 has 17 residues. Per the germline V gene, CDR1 is LNHNV and CDR2 is YYDKDF (reference sequence).

This clone was counted a few times. The chain recombines TRBV4-1 with TRBJ1-5; D remains unclear. This CDR3 has 17 residues. Trimming shortened V by 0 bases and J by 2 bases, and 14 bases separated the two germline ends. Germline CDR1 is MGHRA and CDR2 is YSYEKL. The CDR3 sequence is CASSQEWEGWGNQPQHF. CDR3 bases: TGCGCCAGCAGCCAAGAGTGGGAGGGATGGGGCAATCAGCCCCAGCATTTT.